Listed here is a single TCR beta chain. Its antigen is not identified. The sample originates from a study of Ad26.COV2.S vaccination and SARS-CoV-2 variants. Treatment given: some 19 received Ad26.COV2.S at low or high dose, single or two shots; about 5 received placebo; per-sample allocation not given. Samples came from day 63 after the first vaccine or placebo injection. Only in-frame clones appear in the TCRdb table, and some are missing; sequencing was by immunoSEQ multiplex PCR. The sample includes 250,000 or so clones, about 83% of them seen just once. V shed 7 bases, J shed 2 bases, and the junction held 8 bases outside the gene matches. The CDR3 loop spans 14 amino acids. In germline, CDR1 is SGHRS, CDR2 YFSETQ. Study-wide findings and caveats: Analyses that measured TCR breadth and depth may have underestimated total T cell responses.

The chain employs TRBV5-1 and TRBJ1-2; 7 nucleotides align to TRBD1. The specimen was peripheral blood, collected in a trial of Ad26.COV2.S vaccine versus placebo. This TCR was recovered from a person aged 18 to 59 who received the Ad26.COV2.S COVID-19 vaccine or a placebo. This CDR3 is CASGVVDRNYGYTF. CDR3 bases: TGCGCCAGCGGTGTAGTGGACAGGAACTATGGCTACACCTTC. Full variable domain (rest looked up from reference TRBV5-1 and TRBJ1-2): KAGVTQTPRYLIKTRGQQVTLSCSPISGHRSVSWYQQTPGQGLQFLFEYFSETQRNKGNFPGRFSGRQFSNSRSEMNVSTLELGDSALYLCASGVVDRNYGYTFGSGTRLTVV.